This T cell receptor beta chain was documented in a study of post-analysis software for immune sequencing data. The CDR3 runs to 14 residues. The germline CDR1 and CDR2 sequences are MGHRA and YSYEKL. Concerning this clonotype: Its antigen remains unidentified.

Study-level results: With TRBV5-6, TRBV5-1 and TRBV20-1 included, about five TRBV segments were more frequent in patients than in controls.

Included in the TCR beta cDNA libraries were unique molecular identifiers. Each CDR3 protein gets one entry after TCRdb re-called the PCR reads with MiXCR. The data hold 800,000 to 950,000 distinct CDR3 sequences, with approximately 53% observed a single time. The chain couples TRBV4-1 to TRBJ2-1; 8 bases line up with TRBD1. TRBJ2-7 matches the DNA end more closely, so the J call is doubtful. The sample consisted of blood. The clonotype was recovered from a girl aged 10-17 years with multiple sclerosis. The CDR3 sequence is CASSHGDRRDEQYF. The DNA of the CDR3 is TGCGCCAGCAGCCACGGGGACAGGAGAGACGAGCAGTACTTC.